Only one count was recorded for the clone carrying this TCR beta chain. Its target is unknown. The source of the sample is a study of cytotoxic CD8 clonotypes in ibrutinib-treated CLL. Clones were sequenced by immunoSEQ multiplex PCR, and TCRdb holds only the in-frame ones, with some missing. The table lists 50,000 or so clones, less than 90% of them singletons. Study outcomes and limitations: Baseline clonality exceeded age-matched healthy donors and tracked circulating CD8+ T-cell counts.

The input for sequencing was PBMCs, taken after 24 months of ibrutinib treatment. The receptor comes from a human donor with chronic lymphocytic leukemia.

The CDR3 nucleotides are TGTGCCAGTAGTATATCACAGGGATTCATACAGTACTTC. The encoded protein is CASSISQGFIQYF. This chain uses TRBV19 with TRBJ2-7, with TRBD1 as a possible D gene (6 bases). The CDR3 extends over 13 amino acids. The germline V gene encodes CDR1 LNHDA and CDR2 SQIVND (reference sequence). Trimming stripped 2 bases from V and 10 bases from J, with 15 bases between.